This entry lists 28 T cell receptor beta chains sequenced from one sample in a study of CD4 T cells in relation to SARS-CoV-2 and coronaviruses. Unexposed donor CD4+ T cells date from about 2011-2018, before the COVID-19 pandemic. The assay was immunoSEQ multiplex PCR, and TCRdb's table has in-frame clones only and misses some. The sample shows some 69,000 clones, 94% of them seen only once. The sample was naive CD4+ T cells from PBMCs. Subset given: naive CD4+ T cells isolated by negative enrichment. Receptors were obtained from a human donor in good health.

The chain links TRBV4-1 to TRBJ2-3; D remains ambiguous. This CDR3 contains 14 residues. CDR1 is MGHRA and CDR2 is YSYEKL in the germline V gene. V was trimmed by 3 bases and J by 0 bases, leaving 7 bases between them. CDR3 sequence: CASSHWTSTDTQYF. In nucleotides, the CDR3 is TGCGCCAGCAGCCACTGGACGAGCACAGATACGCAGTATTTT.

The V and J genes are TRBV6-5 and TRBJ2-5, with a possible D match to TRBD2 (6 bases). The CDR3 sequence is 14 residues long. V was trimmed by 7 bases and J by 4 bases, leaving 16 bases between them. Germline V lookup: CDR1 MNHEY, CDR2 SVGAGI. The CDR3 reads CASTPGGVIETQYF. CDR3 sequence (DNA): TGTGCCAGCACCCCTGGCGGGGTGATAGAGACCCAGTACTTC.

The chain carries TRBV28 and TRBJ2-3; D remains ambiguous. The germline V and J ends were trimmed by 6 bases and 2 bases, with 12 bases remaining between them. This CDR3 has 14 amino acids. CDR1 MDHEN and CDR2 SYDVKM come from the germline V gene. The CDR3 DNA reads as TGTGCCAGCAGGGACGGGTTTAACACAGATACGCAGTATTTT. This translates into CASRDGFNTDTQYF.

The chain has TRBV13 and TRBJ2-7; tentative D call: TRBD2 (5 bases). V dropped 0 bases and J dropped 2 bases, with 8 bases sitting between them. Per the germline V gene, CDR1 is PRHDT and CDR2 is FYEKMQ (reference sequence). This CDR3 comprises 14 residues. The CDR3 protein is CASSLGTTTYEQYF. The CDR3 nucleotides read TGTGCCAGCAGCTTAGGGACTACAACCTACGAGCAGTACTTC.

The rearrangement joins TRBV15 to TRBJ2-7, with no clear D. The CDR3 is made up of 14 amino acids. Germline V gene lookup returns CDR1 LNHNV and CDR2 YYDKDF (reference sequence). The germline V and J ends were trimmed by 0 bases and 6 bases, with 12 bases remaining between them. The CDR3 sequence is CATSRDPDPREQYF. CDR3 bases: TGTGCCACCAGCAGAGACCCGGACCCCCGCGAGCAGTACTTC.

The CDR3 nucleotides read TGTGCCAGCGGGGGGACAGGGGTTGGAGAAAAACTGTTTTTT. This gives the protein CASGGTGVGEKLFF. The chain uses TRBV28 and TRBJ1-4, with TRBD1 matching over 10 bases. After removal of 8 bases from V and 8 bases from J, the junction contained 8 bases not matched to a gene. This CDR3 contains 14 residues. Looked up from germline, CDR1 is MDHEN and CDR2 is SYDVKM.

CDR3 bases: TGTGCCAGCAGTTTATGGTCAGTCACTGAAGCTTTCTTT. Its translation is CASSLWSVTEAFF. This rearrangement joins TRBV12-3 or TRBV12-4 to TRBJ1-1; D uncertain. Trimming stripped 2 bases from V and 4 bases from J, with 8 bases between. This CDR3 is 13 amino acids long.

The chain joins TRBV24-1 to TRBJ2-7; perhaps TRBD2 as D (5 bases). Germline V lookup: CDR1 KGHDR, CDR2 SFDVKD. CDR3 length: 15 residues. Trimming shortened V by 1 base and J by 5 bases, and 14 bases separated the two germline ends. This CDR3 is CATSDFGTGGHEQYF. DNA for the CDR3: TGTGCCACCAGTGATTTCGGAACGGGCGGGCACGAGCAGTACTTC.

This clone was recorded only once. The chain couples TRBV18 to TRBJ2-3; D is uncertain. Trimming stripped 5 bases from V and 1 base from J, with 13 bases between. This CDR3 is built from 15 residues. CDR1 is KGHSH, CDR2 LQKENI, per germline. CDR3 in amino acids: CASSTRRDGTDTQYF. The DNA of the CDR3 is TGTGCCAGCTCAACGAGAAGAGACGGCACAGATACGCAGTATTTT.

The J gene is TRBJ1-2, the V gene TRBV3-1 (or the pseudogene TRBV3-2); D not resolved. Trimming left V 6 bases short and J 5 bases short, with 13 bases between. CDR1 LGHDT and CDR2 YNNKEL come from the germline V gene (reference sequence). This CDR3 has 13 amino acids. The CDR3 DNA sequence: TGTGCCAGCAGTCAAACCCCGGCTTATGGCTACACCTTC. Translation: CASSQTPAYGYTF.

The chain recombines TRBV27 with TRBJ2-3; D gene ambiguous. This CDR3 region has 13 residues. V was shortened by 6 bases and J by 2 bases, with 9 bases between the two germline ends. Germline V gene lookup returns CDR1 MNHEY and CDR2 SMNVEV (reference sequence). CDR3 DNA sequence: TGTGCCAGCAGGTTGGGGTCCACAGATACGCAGTATTTT. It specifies CASRLGSTDTQYF.

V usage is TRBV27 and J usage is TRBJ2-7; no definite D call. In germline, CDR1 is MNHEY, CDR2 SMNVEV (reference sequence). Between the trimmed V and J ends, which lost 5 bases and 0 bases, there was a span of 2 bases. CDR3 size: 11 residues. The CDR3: CASSPSYEQYF. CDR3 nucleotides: TGTGCCAGCAGTCCCTCCTACGAGCAGTACTTC.

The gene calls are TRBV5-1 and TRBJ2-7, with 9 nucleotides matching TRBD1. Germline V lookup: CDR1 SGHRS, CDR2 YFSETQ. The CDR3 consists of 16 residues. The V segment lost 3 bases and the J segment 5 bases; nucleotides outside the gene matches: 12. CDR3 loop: CASSSLPGQGIHEQYF. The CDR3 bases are TGCGCCAGCAGCTCTCTACCGGGACAGGGTATCCACGAGCAGTACTTC.

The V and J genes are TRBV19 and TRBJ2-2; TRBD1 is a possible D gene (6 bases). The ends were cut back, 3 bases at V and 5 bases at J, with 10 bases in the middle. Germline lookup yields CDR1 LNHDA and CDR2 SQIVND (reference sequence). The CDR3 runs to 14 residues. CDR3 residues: CASSMDSHTGELFF. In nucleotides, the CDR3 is TGTGCCAGTAGTATGGACAGTCATACCGGGGAGCTGTTTTTT.

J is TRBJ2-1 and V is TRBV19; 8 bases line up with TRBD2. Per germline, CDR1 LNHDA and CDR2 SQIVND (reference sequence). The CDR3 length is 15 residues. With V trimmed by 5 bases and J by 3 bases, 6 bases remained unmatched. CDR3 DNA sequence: TGTGCCAGTAGTTCGGGGGGGACTTACTACAATGAGCAGTTCTTC. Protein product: CASSSGGTYYNEQFF.

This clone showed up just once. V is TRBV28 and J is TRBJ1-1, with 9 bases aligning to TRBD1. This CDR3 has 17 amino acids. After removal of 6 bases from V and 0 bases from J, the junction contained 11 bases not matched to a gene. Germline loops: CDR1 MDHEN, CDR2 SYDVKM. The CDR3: CASSRGTGTFMNTEAFF. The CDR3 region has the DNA TGTGCCAGCAGCCGCGGGACAGGGACCTTTATGAACACTGAAGCTTTCTTT. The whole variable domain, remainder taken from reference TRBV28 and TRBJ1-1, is DVKVTQSSRYLVKRTGEKVFLECVQDMDHENMFWYRQDPGLGLRLIYFSYDVKMKEKGDIPEGYSVSREKKERFSLILESASTNQTSMYLCASSRGTGTFMNTEAFFGQGTRLTVV.

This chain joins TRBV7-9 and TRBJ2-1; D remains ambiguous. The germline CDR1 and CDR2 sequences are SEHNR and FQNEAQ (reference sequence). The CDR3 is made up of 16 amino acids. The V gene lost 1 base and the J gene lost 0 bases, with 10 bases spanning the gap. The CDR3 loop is CASSLVWAPSYNEQFF. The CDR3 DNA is TGTGCCAGCAGCTTAGTGTGGGCCCCCTCCTACAATGAGCAGTTCTTC.

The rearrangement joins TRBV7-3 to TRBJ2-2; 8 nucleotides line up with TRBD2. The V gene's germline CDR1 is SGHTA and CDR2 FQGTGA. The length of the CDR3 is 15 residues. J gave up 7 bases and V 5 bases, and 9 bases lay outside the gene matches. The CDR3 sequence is CASSPSGSGVGELFF. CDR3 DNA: TGTGCCAGCAGCCCGAGCGGGAGTGGGGTCGGGGAGCTGTTTTTT.

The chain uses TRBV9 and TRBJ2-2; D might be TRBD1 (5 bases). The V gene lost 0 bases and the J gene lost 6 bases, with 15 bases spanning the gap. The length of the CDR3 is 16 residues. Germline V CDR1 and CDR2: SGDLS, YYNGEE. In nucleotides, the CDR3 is TGTGCCAGCAGCGTAGTTGGGGCGCTTGGTCCCGGGGAGCTGTTTTTT. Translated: CASSVVGALGPGELFF.

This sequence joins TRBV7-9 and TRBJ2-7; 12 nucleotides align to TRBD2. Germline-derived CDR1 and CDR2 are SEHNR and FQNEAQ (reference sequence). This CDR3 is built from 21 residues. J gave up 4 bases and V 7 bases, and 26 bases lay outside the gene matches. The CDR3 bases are TGTGCCAGCACCAACCCCCAAGTGGGGCCGGCGACTAGCGGGAGAATGTACGAGCAGTACTTC. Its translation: CASTNPQVGPATSGRMYEQYF.

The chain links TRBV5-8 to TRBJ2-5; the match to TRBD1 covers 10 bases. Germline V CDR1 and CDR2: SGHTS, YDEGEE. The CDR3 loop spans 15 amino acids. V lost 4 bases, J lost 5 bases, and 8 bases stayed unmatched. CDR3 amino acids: CASSLGTGAWETQYF. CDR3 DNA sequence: TGTGCCAGCAGCCTTGGGACAGGGGCTTGGGAGACCCAGTACTTC.

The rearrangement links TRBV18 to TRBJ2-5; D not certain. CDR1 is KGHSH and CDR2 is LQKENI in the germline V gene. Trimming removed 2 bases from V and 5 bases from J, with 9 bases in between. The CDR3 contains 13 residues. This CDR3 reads CASSPFMSETQYF. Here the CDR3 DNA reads TGTGCCAGCTCACCATTTATGAGCGAGACCCAGTACTTC.

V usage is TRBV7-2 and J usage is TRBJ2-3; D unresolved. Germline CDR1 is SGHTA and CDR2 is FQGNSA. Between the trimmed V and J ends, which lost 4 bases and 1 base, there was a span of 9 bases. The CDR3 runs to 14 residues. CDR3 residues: CASSSGGGTDTQYF. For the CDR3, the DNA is TGTGCCAGCAGCTCCGGTGGGGGCACAGATACGCAGTATTTT. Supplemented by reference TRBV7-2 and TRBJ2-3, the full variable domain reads GAGVSQSPSNKVTEKGKDVELRCDPISGHTALYWYRQSLGQGLEFLIYFQGNSAPDKSGLPSDRFSAERTGGSVSTLTIQRTQQEDSAVYLCASSSGGGTDTQYFGPGTRLTVL.

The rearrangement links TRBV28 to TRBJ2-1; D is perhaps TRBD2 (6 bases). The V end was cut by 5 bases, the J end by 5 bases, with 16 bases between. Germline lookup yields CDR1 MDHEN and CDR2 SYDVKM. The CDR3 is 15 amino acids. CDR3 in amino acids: CASSPPGASDNEQFF. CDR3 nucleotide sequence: TGTGCCAGCAGTCCTCCGGGAGCCTCGGACAATGAGCAGTTCTTC.

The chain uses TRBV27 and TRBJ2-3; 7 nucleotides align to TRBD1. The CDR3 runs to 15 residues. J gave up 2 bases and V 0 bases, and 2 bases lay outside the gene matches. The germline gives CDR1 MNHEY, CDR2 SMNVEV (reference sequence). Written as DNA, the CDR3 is TGTGCCAGCAGTTTATCTGACAGGGCCACAGATACGCAGTATTTT. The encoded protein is CASSLSDRATDTQYF.

The CDR3 reads CASIRQGRGDEQFF. The CDR3 DNA reads as TGTGCCAGCATCAGACAGGGTCGGGGCGATGAGCAGTTCTTC. The chain is built from TRBV27 and TRBJ2-1, with TRBD1 matching 7 bases. CDR3 length equals 14 residues. After removal of 7 bases from V and 8 bases from J, the junction contained 11 bases not matched to a gene. Germline V CDR1 and CDR2: MNHEY, SMNVEV (reference sequence).

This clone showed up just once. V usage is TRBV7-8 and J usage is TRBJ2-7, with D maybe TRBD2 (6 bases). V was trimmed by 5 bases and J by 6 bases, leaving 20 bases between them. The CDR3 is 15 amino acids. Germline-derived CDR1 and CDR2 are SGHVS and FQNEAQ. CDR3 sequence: CASSPPRIAGSEQYF. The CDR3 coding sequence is TGTGCCAGCAGCCCCCCCCGGATCGCGGGGTCCGAGCAGTACTTC.

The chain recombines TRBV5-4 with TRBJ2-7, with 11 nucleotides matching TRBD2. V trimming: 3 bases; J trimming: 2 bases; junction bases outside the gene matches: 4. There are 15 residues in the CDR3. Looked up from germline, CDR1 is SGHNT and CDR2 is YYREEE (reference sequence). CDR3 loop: CASSSGLAEAYEQYF. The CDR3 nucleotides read TGTGCCAGCAGCTCGGGACTAGCGGAGGCCTACGAGCAGTACTTC.